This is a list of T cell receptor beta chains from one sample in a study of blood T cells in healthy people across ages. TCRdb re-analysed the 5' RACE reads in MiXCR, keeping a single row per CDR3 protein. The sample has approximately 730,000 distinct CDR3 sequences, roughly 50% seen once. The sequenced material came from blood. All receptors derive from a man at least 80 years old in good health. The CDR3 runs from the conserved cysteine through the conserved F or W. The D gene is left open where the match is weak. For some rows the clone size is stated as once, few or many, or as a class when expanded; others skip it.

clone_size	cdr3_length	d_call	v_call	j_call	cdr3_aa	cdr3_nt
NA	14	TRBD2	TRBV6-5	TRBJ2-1	CASRRLAGLAEQFF	TGTGCCAGCAGAAGACTAGCGGGACTGGCTGAGCAGTTCTTC
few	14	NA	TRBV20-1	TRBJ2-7	CSAREAKASYEQYF	TGCAGTGCTAGAGAGGCCAAAGCCTCCTACGAGCAGTACTTC
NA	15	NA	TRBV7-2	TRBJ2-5	CASSLADRGAETQYF	TGTGCCAGCAGCTTAGCGGACCGGGGAGCAGAGACCCAGTACTTC
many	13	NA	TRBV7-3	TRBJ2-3	CASSFSRDDTQYF	TGTGCCAGCAGCTTCTCCCGCGACGATACGCAGTATTTT
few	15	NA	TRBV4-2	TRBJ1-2	CASSQPRGGNYGYTF	TGTGCCAGCAGCCAACCCAGGGGTGGTAACTATGGCTACACCTTC
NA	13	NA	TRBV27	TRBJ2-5	CASSRQVEETQYF	TGTGCCAGCAGTCGACAGGTCGAAGAGACCCAGTACTTC
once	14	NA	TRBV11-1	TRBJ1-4	CANQPGLQAEKLFF	TGTGCCAACCAACCGGGTCTCCAGGCTGAAAAACTGTTTTTT
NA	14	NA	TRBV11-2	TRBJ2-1	CASSSLPSVGEQFF	TGTGCCAGCAGCTCGCTCCCTAGCGTAGGTGAGCAGTTCTTC
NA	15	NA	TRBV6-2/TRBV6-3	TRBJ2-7	CASNPNRTPTYEQYF	TGTGCCAGCAACCCTAACCGGACCCCAACCTACGAGCAGTACTTC
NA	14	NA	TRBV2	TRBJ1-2	CASTSTGINYGYTF	TGTGCCAGCACCTCAACAGGCATCAACTATGGCTACACCTTC
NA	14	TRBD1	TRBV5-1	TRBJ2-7	CPSSRPGQGYEQYF	TGCCCCAGCAGCCGCCCGGGACAGGGCTACGAGCAGTACTTC
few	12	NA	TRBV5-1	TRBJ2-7	CASSTGQREQYF	TGCGCCAGCAGCACCGGACAGAGGGAGCAGTACTTC
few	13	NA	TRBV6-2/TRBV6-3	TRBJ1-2	CASQKDISGGYTF	TGTGCCAGCCAGAAGGACATTTCGGGAGGCTACACCTTC
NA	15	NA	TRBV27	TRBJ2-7	CASRIFMGQTSEQYF	TGTGCCAGCCGCATTTTTATGGGCCAGACGAGCGAGCAGTACTTC
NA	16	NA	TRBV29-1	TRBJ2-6	CSVQLPRGSGANVLTF	TGCAGCGTTCAACTCCCACGGGGCTCTGGGGCCAACGTCCTGACTTTC
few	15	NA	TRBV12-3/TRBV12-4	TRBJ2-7	CASSFPRGPTYEQYF	TGTGCCAGCAGTTTCCCGAGAGGTCCCACCTACGAGCAGTACTTC
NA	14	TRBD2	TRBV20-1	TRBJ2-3	CSAPISGTTDTQYF	TGCAGTGCGCCTATTAGCGGGACGACAGATACGCAGTATTTT
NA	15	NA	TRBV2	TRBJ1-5	CASKNRVGSNQPQHF	TGTGCCAGCAAGAACAGGGTTGGTAGCAATCAGCCCCAGCATTTT
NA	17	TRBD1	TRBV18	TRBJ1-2	CASSPIPGQGESYGYTF	TGTGCCAGCTCACCAATACCGGGACAGGGGGAATCCTATGGCTACACCTTC
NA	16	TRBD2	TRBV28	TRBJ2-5	CASSNPGLAGRETQYF	TGTGCCAGCAGTAACCCGGGACTAGCGGGACGGGAGACCCAGTACTTC
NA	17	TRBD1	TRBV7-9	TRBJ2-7	CASSLARWTGGSYEQYF	TGTGCCAGCAGCTTAGCGCGTTGGACAGGGGGAAGTTACGAGCAGTACTTC
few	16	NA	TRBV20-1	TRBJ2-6	CSAWGPLGSGANVLTF	TGCAGTGCTTGGGGTCCCCTAGGCTCTGGGGCCAACGTCCTGACTTTC
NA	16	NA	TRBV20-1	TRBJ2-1	CSASSKEGYTYNEQFF	TGCAGTGCTAGCTCTAAGGAAGGCTACACCTACAATGAGCAGTTCTTC
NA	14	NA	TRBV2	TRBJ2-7	CASSGARKTYEQYF	TGTGCCAGCAGTGGTGCCAGAAAAACCTACGAGCAGTACTTC
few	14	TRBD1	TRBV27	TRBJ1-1	CASTQDRSSSECFF	TGTGCCAGCACCCAGGACAGGTCTAGCTCTGAATGTTTCTTT
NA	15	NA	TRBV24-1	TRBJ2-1	CATAAASPNHNEQFF	TGTGCCACCGCCGCGGCCTCGCCTAATCACAATGAGCAGTTCTTC
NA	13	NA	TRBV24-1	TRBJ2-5	CATSDWSPNEQYF	TGTGCCACCAGTGATTGGTCCCCCAATGAGCAGTACTTC
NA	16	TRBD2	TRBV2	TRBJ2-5	CASTTPVAGAAGTQYF	TGTGCCAGCACTACCCCGGTAGCGGGAGCCGCGGGGACCCAGTACTTC
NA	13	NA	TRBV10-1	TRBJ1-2	CASSDSRNYGYTF	TGCGCCAGCAGTGACTCCAGGAACTATGGCTACACCTTC
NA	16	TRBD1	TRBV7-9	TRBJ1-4	CASSSNFDREFEKLFF	TGTGCCAGCAGCTCCAACTTCGACAGGGAGTTTGAAAAACTGTTTTTT
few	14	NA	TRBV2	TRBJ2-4	CASSEVGSRNIQYF	TGTGCCAGCAGTGAAGTCGGAAGCCGGAACATTCAGTACTTC
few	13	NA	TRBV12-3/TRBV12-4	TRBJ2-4	CASSSGGGNIQYF	TGTGCCAGCAGTTCTGGTGGCGGGAACATTCAGTACTTC
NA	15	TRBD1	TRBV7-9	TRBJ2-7	CASSSGRDRVNEQYF	TGTGCCAGCAGCAGCGGCCGGGACAGGGTGAACGAGCAGTACTTC
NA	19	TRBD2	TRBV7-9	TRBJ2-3	CASSLGWVGTSPLEDTQYF	TGTGCCAGCAGCTTAGGCTGGGTGGGGACTAGTCCCCTGGAAGATACGCAGTATTTT
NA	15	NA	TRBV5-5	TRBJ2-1	CASSLALPSYNEQFF	TGTGCCAGCAGCTTGGCCTTGCCCTCCTACAATGAGCAGTTCTTC
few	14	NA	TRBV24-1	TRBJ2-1	CATSDGDAYNEQFF	TGTGCCACCAGTGATGGGGACGCGTACAATGAGCAGTTCTTC
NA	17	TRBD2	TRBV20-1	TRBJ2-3	CSARDSGRASSTDTQYF	TGCAGTGCTAGAGATAGCGGGAGGGCCTCTAGCACAGATACGCAGTATTTT
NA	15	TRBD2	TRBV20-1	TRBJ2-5	CSATLAGGYQETQYF	TGCAGTGCGACCCTAGCGGGAGGGTACCAAGAGACCCAGTACTTC
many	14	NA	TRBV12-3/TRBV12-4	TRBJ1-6	CASSGAANNSPLHF	TGTGCCAGCAGTGGGGCGGCGAATAATTCACCCCTCCACTTT
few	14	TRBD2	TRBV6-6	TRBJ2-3	CAIQAGGATDTQYF	TGTGCCATCCAAGCGGGAGGCGCCACAGATACGCAGTATTTT
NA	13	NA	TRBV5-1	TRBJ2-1	CASSFQTYNERFF	TGCGCCAGCAGCTTCCAGACCTACAATGAGCGGTTCTTC
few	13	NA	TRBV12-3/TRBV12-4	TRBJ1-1	CASCNSGNTEAFF	TGTGCCAGCTGCAACAGTGGGAACACTGAAGCTTTCTTT
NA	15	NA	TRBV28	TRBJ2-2	CASRVRDKNTGELFF	TGTGCCAGCAGGGTTAGAGACAAGAACACCGGGGAGCTGTTTTTT
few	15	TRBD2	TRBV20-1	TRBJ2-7	CSARTRTSADYEQYF	TGCAGTGCTCGAACCCGGACTAGCGCTGACTACGAGCAGTACTTC
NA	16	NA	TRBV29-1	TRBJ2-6	CSVITTLFSGANVPTF	TGCAGCGTTATCACCACACTTTTCTCTGGGGCCAACGTCCCGACTTTC
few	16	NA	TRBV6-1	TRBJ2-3	CASSSERTGEGRYAYF	TGTGCCAGCAGTTCCGAACGGACGGGAGAGGGCAGATACGCGTATTTT
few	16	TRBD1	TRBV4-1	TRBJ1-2	CASSQVFKGAEDGYTF	TGCGCCAGCAGCCAAGTGTTTAAGGGGGCGGAAGATGGCTACACCTTC
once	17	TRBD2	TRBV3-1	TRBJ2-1	CASSQDLTSGGYNEQFF	TGTGCCAGCAGCCAAGATCTTACTAGCGGGGGATACAATGAGCAGTTCTTC
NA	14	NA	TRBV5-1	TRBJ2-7	CASSPAADPYEQYF	TGCGCCAGCAGCCCCGCAGCGGATCCCTACGAGCAGTACTTC
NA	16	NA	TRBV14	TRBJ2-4	CASSQDNSLAKNIQYF	TGTGCCAGCAGCCAAGATAATTCCCTAGCCAAAAACATTCAGTACTTC
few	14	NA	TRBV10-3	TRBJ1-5	CAISDGLGDQPQHF	TGTGCCATCAGTGATGGATTGGGGGATCAGCCCCAGCATTTT
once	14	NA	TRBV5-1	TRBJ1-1	CASRADSRNTEAFF	TGCGCCAGCAGAGCGGACAGTCGGAACACTGAAGCTTTCTTT
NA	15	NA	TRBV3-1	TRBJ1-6	CASSQVRQKNSPLHF	TGTGCCAGCAGCCAAGTTCGGCAGAAAAATTCACCCCTCCACTTT
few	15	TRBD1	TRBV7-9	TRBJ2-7	CASSSYQDRGYEQYF	TGTGCCAGCAGCTCTTACCAAGACAGGGGGTACGAGCAGTACTTC
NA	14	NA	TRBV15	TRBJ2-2	CATSRDRGIGELFF	TGTGCCACCAGCAGAGATCGGGGTATCGGGGAGCTGTTTTTT
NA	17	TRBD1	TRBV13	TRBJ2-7	CASSPGQGKYITDEQYF	TGTGCCAGCAGCCCCGGACAGGGGAAATATATTACGGATGAGCAGTACTTC
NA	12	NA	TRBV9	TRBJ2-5	CASSVGGKEQYF	TGTGCCAGCAGCGTCGGGGGCAAAGAGCAGTACTTC